This T cell receptor beta chain was observed in a study of T cell responses to AZD1222 COVID-19 vaccine. Overall study findings and caveats: Spike was spanned by vaccine-associated CD4 TCRs, with dominance at 160-218 and 743-854.

V gave up 5 bases and J gave up 0 bases; unmatched junction bases: 4. The CDR3 consists of 15 residues. CDR1 is SGHTA and CDR2 is FQGTGA in the germline V gene. Sequencing used immunoSEQ multiplex PCR; TCRdb keeps in-frame clones, though not all of them. The table lists about 120,000 clones, 86% of them singletons, with about 20% in the top ten. A word on this clone: Its antigen is unidentified.

J is TRBJ2-3 and V is TRBV7-3; 8 nucleotides agree with TRBD1. The sequencing used peripheral blood, collected on day 0 of AZD1222 vaccination. The receptor was derived from an adult in good health. This CDR3 is CASSLDRVSTDTQYF. The CDR3, as DNA: TGTGCCAGCAGCCTGGACAGGGTTAGCACAGATACGCAGTATTTT.